This is a list of T cell receptor beta chains from one sample in a study of CD8 T cells in Susac syndrome. MiXCR was run by TCRdb on the immunoSEQ multiplex PCR reads, yielding one entry per CDR3 protein. The table lists more than 80,000 distinct CDR3 sequences, approximately 94% of them singletons, with 0.4% to 0.5% in the top ten. The sequencing sample was made of CD8+ T cells from PBMCs. The origin of the receptors is a human donor with Susac syndrome. CDR3s include the opening cysteine and the closing phenylalanine or tryptophan.

>TRBV9
CASSVSRRGRGSDEQFF
>TRBV5-1
CASSLTQRGANVLTF
>TRBV6-4
CASSATGTGGNEQFF
>TRBV6-5
CASSYSPVGYSNQPQHF
>TRBV5-6
CASSPGGAYTGELFF
>TRBV20-1
CSARDYKGSHEQYF
>TRBV4-2
CASSQGAAHEQFF
>TRBV11-2
CASSPPLGAATNEKLFF
>TRBV6-5
CASSYGDGPYEQYF
>TRBV6-1
CASRPPSGANTGELFF